This TCR beta chain comes out of a study of CD8+CD57+ T cells in acquired aplastic anemia. At the level of the study: Average CD4+ read depth in healthy donors was 9.5 million to 13 million reads.

For CDR3 and TCR beta VDJ profiling, genomic DNA was the template used. MiXCR was run by TCRdb on the reads, yielding one entry per CDR3 protein. The sample lists under 150,000 distinct CDR3 sequences, 41% seen once, with 8% to 8.5% in the top ten. This clonotype occurred many times. The V end was cut by 0 bases, the J end by 8 bases, with 8 bases between. Looked up from germline, CDR1 is MGHRA and CDR2 is YSYEKL. The CDR3 loop spans 14 amino acids. The source is a human donor in good health, serving as a control. The source material was sorted CD4+, CD8+, or CD8+CD57+ T cells (not recorded which) from PBMCs. V and J are TRBV4-1 and TRBJ1-6; D is unclear. The CDR3 loop reads CASSQDPIHSPLHF. CDR3 bases: TGCGCCAGCAGCCAAGACCCCATCCATTCACCCCTCCACTTT.